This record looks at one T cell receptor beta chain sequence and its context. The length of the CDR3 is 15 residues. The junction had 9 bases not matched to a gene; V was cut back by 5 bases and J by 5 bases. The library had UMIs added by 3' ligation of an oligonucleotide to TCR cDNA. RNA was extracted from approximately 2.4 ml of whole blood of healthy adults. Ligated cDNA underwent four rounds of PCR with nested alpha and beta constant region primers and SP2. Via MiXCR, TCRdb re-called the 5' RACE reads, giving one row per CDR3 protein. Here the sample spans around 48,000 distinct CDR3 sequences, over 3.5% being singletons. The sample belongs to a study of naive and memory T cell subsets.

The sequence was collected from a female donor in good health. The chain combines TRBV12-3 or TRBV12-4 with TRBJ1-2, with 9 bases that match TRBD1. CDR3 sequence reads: CASSPGQGRGYGYTF. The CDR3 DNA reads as TGTGCCAGCAGTCCAGGACAGGGGAGGGGGTATGGCTACACCTTC.